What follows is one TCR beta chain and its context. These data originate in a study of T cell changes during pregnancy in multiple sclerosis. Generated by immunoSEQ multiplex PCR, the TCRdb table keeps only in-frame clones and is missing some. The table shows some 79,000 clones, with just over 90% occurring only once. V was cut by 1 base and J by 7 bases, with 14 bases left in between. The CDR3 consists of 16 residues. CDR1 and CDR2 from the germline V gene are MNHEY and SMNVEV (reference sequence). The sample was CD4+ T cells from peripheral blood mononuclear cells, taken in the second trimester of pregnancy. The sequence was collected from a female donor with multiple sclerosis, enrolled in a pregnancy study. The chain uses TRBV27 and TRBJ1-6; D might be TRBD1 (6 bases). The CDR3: CASSLWSGQGNSPLHF. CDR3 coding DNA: TGTGCCAGCAGTTTATGGTCGGGACAAGGGAATTCACCCCTCCACTTT.